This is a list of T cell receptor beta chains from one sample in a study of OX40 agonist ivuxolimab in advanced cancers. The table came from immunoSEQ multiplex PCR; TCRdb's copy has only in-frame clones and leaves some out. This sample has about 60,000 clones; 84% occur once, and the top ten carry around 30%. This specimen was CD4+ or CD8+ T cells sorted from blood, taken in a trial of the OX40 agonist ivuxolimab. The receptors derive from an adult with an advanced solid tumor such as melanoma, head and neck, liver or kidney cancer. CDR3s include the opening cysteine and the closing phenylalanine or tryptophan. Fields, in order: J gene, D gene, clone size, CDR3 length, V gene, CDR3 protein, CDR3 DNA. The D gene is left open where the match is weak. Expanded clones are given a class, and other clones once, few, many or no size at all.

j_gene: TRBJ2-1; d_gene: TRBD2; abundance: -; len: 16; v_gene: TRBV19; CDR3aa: CASSLSAGTLYNEQFF; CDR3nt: TGTGCCAGTAGTCTCTCAGCGGGGACCCTCTACAATGAGCAGTTCTTC
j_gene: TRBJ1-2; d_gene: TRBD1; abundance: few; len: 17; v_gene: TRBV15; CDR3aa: CATSRGHDRAPNYGYTF; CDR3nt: TGTGCCACCAGCAGAGGTCACGACAGGGCCCCTAACTATGGCTACACCTTC
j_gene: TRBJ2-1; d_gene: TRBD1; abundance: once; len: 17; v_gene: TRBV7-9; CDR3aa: CASSSRTGHVSYNEQFF; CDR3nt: TGTGCCAGCAGCTCGAGGACAGGCCATGTTTCCTACAATGAGCAGTTCTTC
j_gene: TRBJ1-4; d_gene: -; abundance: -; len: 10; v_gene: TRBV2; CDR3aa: CASRSEKLFF; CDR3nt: TGTGCCAGCAGGAGTGAAAAACTGTTTTTT
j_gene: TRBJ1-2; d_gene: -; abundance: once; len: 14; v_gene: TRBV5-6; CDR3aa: CASSLAFGGYGYTF; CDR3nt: TGTGCCAGCAGCTTGGCGTTCGGAGGCTATGGCTACACCTTC
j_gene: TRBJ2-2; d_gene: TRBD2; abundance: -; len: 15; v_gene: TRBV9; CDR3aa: CASSLAGGRTGELFF; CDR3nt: TGTGCCAGCAGCCTAGCGGGAGGAAGGACCGGGGAGCTGTTTTTT
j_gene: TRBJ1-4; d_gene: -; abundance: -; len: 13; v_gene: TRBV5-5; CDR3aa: CASSWAGGEKLFF; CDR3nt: TGTGCCAGCAGCTGGGCCGGGGGTGAAAAACTGTTTTTT
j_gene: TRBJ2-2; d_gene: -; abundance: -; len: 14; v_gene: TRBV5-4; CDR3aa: CASSLEWNTGELFF; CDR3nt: TGTGCCAGCAGCTTGGAGTGGAACACCGGGGAGCTGTTTTTT
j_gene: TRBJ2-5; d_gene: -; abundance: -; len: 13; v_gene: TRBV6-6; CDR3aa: CASSYGQQETQYF; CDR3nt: TGTGCCAGCAGTTACGGGCAGCAAGAGACCCAGTACTTC
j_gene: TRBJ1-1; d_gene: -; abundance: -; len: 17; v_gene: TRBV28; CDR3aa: CASTSPMGRGSGTEAFF; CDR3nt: TGTGCCAGCACCTCGCCAATGGGACGGGGGAGTGGGACTGAAGCTTTCTTT
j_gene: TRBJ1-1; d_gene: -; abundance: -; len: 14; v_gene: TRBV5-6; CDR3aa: CASSFMDRNTEAFF; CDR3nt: TGTGCCAGCAGCTTCATGGACAGGAACACTGAAGCTTTCTTT
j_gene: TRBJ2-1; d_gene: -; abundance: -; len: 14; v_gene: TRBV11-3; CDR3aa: CASSLSVGRSEQFF; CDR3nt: TGTGCCAGCAGCTTATCAGTCGGGCGGAGTGAGCAGTTCTTC
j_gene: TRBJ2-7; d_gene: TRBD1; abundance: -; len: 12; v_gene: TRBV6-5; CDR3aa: CASRGTGQGQYF; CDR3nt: TGTGCCAGCAGGGGGACAGGGCAGGGTCAGTACTTC
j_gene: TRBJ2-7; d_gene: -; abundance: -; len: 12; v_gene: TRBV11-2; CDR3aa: CASSFRGYEQYF; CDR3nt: TGTGCCAGCAGTTTTCGGGGCTACGAGCAGTACTTC
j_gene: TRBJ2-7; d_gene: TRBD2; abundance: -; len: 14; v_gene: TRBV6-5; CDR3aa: CASSLGLVGYEQYF; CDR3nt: TGTGCCAGCAGCCTTGGACTAGTAGGCTACGAGCAGTACTTC
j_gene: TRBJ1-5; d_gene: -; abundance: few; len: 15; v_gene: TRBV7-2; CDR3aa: CASSPAPGSNQPQHF; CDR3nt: TGTGCCAGCAGCCCTGCTCCGGGGAGCAATCAGCCCCAGCATTTT
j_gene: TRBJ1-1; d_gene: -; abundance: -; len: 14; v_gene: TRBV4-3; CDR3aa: CASSQELRNTEAFF; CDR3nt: TGCGCCAGCAGCCAAGAGCTCCGAAACACTGAAGCTTTCTTT
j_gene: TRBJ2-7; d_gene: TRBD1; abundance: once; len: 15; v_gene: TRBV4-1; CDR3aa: CASSPVGQGAYEQYF; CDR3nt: TGCGCCAGCAGCCCCGTCGGGCAGGGGGCATACGAGCAGTACTTC
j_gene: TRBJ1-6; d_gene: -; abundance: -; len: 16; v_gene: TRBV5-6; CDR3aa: CASSFHPSSYNSPLHF; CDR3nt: TGTGCCAGCAGCTTTCACCCGAGCTCCTATAATTCACCCCTCCACTTT
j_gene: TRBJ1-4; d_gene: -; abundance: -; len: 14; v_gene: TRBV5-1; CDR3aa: CASSLRPTNEKLFF; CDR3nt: TGCGCCAGCAGCTTAAGGCCAACTAATGAAAAACTGTTTTTT
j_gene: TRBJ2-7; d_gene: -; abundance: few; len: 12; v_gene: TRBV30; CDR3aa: CAWSPGYYEQYF; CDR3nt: TGTGCCTGGAGTCCAGGGTACTACGAGCAGTACTTC
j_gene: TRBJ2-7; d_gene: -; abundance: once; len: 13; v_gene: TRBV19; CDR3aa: CASSIGQSYEQYF; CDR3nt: TGTGCCAGTAGTATAGGACAGTCCTACGAGCAGTACTTC
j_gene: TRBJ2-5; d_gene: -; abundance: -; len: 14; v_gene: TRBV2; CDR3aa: CASSGSLGWETQYF; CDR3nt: TGTGCCAGCAGTGGAAGTCTGGGTTGGGAGACCCAGTACTTC
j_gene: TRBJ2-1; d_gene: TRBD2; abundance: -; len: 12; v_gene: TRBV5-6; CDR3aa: CASSSGGDEQFF; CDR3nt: TGTGCCAGCAGCTCCGGGGGGGACGAGCAGTTCTTC
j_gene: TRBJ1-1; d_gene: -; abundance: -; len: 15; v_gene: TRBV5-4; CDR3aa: CASSLSKVGNTEAFF; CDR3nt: TGTGCCAGCAGCTTGTCTAAGGTAGGGAACACTGAAGCTTTCTTT
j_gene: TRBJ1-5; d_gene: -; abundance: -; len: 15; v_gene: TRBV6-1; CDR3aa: CASSERTFLNQPQHF; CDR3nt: TGTGCCAGCAGTGAAAGGACATTCCTCAATCAGCCCCAGCATTTT
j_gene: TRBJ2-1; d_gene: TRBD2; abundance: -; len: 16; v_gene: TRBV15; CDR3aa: CATSGLGAGVNNEQFF; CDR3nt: TGTGCCACCAGCGGCCTAGGCGCGGGAGTTAACAATGAGCAGTTCTTC
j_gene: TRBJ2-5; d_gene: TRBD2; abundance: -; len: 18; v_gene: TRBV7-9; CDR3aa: CASSLGLAGDSGRETQYF; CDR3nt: TGTGCCAGCAGCTTAGGGCTAGCGGGAGACTCAGGCCGGGAGACCCAGTACTTC
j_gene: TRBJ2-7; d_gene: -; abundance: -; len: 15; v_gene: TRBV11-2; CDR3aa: CASSPVPAPAYEQYF; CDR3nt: TGTGCCAGCAGCCCTGTTCCGGCGCCCGCCTACGAGCAGTACTTC
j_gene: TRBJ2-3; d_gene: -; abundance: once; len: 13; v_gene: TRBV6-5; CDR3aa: CASSYSRADTQYF; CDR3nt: TGTGCCAGCAGTTACTCTCGGGCGGATACGCAGTATTTT
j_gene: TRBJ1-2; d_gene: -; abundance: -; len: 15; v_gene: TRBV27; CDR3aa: CASSRSGVGEYGYTF; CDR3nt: TGTGCCAGCAGCCGCTCAGGGGTGGGGGAATATGGCTACACCTTC
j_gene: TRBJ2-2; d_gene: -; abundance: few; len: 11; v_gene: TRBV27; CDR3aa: CASTHTGELFF; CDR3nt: TGTGCCAGCACCCACACCGGGGAGCTGTTTTTT
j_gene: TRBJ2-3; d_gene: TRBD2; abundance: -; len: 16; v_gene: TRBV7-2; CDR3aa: CASAIRLAGGTDTQYF; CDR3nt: TGTGCCAGCGCTATTCGACTAGCGGGGGGGACAGATACGCAGTATTTT
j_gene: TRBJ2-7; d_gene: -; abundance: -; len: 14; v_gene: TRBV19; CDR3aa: CASRRTVGAYEQYF; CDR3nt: TGTGCCAGTAGGAGGACGGTGGGAGCCTACGAGCAGTACTTC
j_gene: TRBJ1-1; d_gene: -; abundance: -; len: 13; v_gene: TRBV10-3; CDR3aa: CASADIQNTEAFF; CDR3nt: TGTGCCAGCGCGGACATCCAGAACACTGAAGCTTTCTTT
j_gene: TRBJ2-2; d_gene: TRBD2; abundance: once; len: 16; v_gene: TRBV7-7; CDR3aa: CATSGSGGVNTGELFF; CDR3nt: TGTGCCACTAGTGGGAGCGGGGGAGTTAACACCGGGGAGCTGTTTTTT
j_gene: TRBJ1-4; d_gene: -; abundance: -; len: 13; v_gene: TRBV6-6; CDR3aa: CASRGQPNEKLFF; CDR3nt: TGTGCCAGCCGGGGGCAGCCAAATGAAAAACTGTTTTTT
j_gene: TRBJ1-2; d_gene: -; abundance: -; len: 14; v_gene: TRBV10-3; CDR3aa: CAISESGQGDGYTF; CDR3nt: TGTGCCATCAGTGAGTCGGGGCAGGGTGATGGCTACACCTTC
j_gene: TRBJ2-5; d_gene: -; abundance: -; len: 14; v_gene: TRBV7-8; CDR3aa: CASSLGTLQETQYF; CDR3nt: TGTGCCAGCAGCTTAGGGACACTTCAAGAGACCCAGTACTTC
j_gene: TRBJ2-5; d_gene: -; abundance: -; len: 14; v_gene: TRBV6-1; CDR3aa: CASSEGGVRETQYF; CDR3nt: TGTGCCAGCAGTGAAGGGGGGGTAAGAGAGACCCAGTACTTC
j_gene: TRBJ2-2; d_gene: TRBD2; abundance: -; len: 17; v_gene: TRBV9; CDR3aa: CASSVTQASGNTGELFF; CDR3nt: TGTGCCAGCAGCGTGACCCAGGCTAGCGGGAACACCGGGGAGCTGTTTTTT